This T cell receptor (beta chain) was sequenced for a study of blood T cell repertoires in COVID-19. Germline lookup yields CDR1 PRHDT and CDR2 FYEKMQ (reference sequence). V shed 3 bases, J shed 5 bases, and the junction held 6 bases outside the gene matches. There are 14 residues in the CDR3. The table came from immunoSEQ multiplex PCR; TCRdb's copy has only in-frame clones and leaves some out. This sample yields about 130,000 clones, of which 74% are seen a single time; around 5.5% belongs to the top ten. This clone was found a few times. This sequence joins TRBV13 and TRBJ1-1; 7 bases match TRBD1. The TCR comes from a man aged 55 to 70 with acute or convalescent COVID-19. Sequences were obtained from peripheral blood. The CDR3 DNA reads as TGTGCCAGCAGCTTTAACAGGGGAAATACTGAAGCTTTCTTT. Protein sequence: CASSFNRGNTEAFF.